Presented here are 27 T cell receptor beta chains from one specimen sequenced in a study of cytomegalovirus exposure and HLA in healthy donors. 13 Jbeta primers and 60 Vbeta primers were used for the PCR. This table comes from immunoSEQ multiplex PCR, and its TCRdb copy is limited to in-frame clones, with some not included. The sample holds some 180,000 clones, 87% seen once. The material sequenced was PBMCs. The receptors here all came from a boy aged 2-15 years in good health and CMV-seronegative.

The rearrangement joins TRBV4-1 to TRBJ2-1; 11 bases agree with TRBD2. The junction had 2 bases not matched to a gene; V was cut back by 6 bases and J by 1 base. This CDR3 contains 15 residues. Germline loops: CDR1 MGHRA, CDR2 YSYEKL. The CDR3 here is CASRLAGGSYNEQFF. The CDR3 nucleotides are TGCGCCAGCAGGCTAGCGGGGGGTTCCTACAATGAGCAGTTCTTC.

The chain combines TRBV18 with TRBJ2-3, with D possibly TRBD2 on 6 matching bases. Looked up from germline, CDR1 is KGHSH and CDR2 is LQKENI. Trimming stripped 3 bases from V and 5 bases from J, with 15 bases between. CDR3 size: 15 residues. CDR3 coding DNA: TGTGCCAGCTCACCCGTTCGGGGGTTCAGAGATACGCAGTATTTT. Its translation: CASSPVRGFRDTQYF.

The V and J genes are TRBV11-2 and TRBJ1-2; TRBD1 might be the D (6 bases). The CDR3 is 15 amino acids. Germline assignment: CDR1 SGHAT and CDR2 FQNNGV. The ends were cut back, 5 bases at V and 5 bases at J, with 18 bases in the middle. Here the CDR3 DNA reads TGTGCCAGCAGCCCTCTTAGGCAGGGGATTTATGGCTACACCTTC. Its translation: CASSPLRQGIYGYTF.

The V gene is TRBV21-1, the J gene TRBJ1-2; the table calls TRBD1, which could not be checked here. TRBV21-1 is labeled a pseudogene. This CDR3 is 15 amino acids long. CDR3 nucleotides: TGTGCCAGCAGCAAAGCGAGGCAGGGGGCTTATGGCTACACCTTC. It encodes CASSKARQGAYGYTF.

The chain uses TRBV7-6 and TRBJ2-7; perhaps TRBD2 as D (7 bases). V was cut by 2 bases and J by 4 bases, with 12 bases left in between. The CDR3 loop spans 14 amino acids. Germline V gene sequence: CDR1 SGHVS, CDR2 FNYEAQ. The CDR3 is CASSLRRGLYEQYF. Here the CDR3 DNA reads TGTGCCAGCAGCTTAAGGCGGGGGCTATACGAGCAGTACTTC.

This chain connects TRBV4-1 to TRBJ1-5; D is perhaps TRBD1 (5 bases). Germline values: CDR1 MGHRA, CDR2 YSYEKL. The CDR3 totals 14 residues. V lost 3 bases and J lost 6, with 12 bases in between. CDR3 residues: CASSHVGASQPQHF. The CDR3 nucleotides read TGCGCCAGCAGCCATGTAGGGGCGAGTCAGCCCCAGCATTTT.

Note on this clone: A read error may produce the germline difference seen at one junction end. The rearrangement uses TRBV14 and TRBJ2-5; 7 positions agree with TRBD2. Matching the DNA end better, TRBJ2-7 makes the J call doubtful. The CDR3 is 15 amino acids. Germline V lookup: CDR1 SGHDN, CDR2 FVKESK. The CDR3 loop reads CASSLRTGGSFEQYF. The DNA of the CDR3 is TGTGCCAGCAGCCTTCGGACGGGGGGTTCCTTCGAGCAGTACTTC.

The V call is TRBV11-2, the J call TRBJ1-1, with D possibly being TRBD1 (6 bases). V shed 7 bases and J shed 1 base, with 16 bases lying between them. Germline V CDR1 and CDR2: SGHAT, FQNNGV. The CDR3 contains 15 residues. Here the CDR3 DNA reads TGTGCCAGCATCGTGAACGGGGGGCGGAACACTGAAGCTTTCTTT. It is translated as CASIVNGGRNTEAFF. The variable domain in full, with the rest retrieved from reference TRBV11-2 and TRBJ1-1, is EAGVAQSPRYKIIEKRQSVAFWCNPISGHATLYWYQQILGQGPKLLIQFQNNGVVDDSQLPKDRFSAERLKGVDSTLKIQPAKLEDSAVYLCASIVNGGRNTEAFFGQGTRLTVV.

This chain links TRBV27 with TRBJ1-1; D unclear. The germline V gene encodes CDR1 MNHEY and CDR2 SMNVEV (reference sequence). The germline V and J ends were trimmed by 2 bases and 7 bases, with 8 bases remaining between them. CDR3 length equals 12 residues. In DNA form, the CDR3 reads TGTGCCAGCAGTTTACCCCCAGGTGAAGCTTTCTTT. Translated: CASSLPPGEAFF.

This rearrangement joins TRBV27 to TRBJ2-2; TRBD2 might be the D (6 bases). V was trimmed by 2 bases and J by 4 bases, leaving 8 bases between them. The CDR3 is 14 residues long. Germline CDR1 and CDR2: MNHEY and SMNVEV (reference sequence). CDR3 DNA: TGTGCCAGCAGTTTAAGGCGGGGCACCGGGGAGCTGTTTTTT. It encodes CASSLRRGTGELFF.

DNA for the CDR3: TGTGCCAGCAGTGGAGCGAAGGTGACGGGGGGAGCCTACGAGCAGTACTTC. This translates into CASSGAKVTGGAYEQYF. The chain links TRBV27 to TRBJ2-7; 7 nucleotides agree with TRBD2. The V gene end was trimmed by 5 bases and the J gene end by 2 bases; junction bases not matched to a gene: 15. The CDR3 has 17 residues. The germline V gene encodes CDR1 MNHEY and CDR2 SMNVEV (reference sequence).

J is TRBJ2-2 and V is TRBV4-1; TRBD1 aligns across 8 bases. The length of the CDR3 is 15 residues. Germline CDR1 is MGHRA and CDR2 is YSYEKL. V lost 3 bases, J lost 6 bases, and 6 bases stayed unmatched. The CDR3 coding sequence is TGCGCCAGCAGCCAGGACAGGGTGGGGGCCGGGGAGCTGTTTTTT. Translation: CASSQDRVGAGELFF.

The CDR3: CASSVGASGRLNEQFF. CDR3 bases: TGTGCCAGCAGCGTAGGTGCTAGCGGGAGGCTCAATGAGCAGTTCTTC. The chain combines TRBV9 with TRBJ2-1, with TRBD2 matching 11 bases. Germline V gives CDR1 SGDLS, CDR2 YYNGEE. The CDR3 is 16 amino acids. Germline trimming cut 0 bases from V and 6 bases from J; bases unmatched to any gene: 5.

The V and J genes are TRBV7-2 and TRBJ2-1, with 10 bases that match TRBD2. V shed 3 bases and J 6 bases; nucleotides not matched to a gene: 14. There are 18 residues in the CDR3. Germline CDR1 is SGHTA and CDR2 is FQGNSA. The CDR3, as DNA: TGTGCCAGCAGCTTGCCGCGGGCACTAGCGGGAAGTAGCAATGAGCAGTTCTTC. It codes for CASSLPRALAGSSNEQFF.

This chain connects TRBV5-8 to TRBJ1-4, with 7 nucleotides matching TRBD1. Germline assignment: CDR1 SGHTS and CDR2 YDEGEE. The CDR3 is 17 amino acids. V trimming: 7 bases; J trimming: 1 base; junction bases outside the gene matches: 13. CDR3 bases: TGTGCCAGCCACGGGGACAGCCTAAGCCTAACTAATGAAAAACTGTTTTTT. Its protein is CASHGDSLSLTNEKLFF.

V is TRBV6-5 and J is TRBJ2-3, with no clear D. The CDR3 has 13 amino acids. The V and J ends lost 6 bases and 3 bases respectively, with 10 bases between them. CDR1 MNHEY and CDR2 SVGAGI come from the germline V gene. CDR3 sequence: CASSYLGTDTQYF. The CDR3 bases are TGTGCCAGCAGCTACCTCGGGACAGATACGCAGTATTTT.

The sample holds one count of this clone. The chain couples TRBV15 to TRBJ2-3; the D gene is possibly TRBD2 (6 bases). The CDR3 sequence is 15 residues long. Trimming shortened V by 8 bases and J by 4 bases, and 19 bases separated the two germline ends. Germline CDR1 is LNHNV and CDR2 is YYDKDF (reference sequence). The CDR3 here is CATGRAGSGSDTQYF. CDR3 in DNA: TGTGCCACCGGAAGGGCGGGATCAGGGTCAGATACGCAGTATTTT.

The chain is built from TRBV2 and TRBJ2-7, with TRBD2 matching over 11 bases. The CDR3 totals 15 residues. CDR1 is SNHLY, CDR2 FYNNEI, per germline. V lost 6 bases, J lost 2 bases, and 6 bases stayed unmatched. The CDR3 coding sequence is TGTGCCAGCAGAAAACTAGCGGGAGAAGCCTACGAGCAGTACTTC. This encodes CASRKLAGEAYEQYF.

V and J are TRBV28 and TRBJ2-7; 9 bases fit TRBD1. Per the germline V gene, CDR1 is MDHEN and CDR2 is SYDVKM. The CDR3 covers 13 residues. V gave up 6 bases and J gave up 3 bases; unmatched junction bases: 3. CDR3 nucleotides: TGTGCCAGCAGACCGGGACAGGGCTACGAGCAGTACTTC. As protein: CASRPGQGYEQYF. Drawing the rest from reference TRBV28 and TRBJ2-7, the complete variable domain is DVKVTQSSRYLVKRTGEKVFLECVQDMDHENMFWYRQDPGLGLRLIYFSYDVKMKEKGDIPEGYSVSREKKERFSLILESASTNQTSMYLCASRPGQGYEQYFGPGTRLTVT.

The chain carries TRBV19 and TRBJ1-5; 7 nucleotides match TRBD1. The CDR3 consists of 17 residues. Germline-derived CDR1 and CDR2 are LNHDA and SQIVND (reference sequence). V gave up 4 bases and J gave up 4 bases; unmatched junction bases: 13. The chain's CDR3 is CASSTVHRGPKNQPQHF. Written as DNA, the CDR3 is TGTGCCAGTAGTACCGTCCATAGGGGGCCTAAGAATCAGCCCCAGCATTTT.

CDR3 amino acids: CASSELTGNYGYTF. DNA for the CDR3: TGTGCCAGCAGTGAATTGACAGGGAACTATGGCTACACCTTC. This chain connects TRBV6-1 to TRBJ1-2; 7 bases fit TRBD1. The CDR3 totals 14 residues. Trimming cost V 2 bases and J 2 bases; bases outside gene matches: 2. Germline CDR1 is MNHNS and CDR2 is SASEGT.

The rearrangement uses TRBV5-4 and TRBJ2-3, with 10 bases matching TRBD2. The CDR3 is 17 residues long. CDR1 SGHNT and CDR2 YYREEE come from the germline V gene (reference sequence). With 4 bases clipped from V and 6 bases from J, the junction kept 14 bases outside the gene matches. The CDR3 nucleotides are TGTGCCAGCAGCCTTACATCCGCTAGCGGGAGTAACGATACGCAGTATTTT. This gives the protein CASSLTSASGSNDTQYF.

The CDR3 region is CASSLGGSYNEQFF. In DNA form, the CDR3 reads TGTGCCAGCAGTTTAGGCGGTTCCTACAATGAGCAGTTCTTC. This rearrangement joins TRBV27 to TRBJ2-1; D not resolved. The CDR3 contains 14 residues. V gave up 2 bases and J gave up 1 base, with 6 bases separating them. In germline, CDR1 is MNHEY, CDR2 SMNVEV (reference sequence).

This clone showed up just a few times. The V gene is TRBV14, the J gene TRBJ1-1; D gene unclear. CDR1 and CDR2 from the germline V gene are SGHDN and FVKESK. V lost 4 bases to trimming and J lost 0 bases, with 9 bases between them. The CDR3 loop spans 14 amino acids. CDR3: CASSPRVLNTEAFF. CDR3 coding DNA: TGTGCCAGCAGCCCTCGGGTCTTGAACACTGAAGCTTTCTTT.

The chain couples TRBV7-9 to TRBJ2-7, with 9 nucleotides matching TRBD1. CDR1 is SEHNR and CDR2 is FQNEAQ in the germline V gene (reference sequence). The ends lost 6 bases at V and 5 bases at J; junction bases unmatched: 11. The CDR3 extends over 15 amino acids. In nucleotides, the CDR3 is TGTGCCAGCAGATCCATTATAGACAGGGGGAACGAGCAGTACTTC. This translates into CASRSIIDRGNEQYF.

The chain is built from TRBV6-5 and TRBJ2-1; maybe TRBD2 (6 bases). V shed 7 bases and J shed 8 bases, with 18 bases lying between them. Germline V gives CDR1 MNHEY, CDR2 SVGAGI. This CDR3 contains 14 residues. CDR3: CASTAGRTRDEQFF. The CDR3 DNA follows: TGTGCCAGCACCGCGGGGAGAACTCGCGATGAGCAGTTCTTC.

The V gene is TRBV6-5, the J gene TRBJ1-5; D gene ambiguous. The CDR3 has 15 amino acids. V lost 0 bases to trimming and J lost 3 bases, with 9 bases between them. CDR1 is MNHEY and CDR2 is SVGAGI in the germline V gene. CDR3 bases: TGTGCCAGCAGTTACTCGGGCACCGACAATCAGCCCCAGCATTTT. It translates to CASSYSGTDNQPQHF.